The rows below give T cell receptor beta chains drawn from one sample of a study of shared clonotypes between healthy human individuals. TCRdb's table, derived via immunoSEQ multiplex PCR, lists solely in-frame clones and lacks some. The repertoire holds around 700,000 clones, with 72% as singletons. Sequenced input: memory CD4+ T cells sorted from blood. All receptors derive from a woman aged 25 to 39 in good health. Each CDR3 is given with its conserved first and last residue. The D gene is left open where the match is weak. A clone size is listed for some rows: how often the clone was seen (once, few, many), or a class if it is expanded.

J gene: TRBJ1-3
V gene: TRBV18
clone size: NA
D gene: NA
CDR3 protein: CASSPFNRDFSGNTIYF
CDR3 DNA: TGTGCCAGCTCACCCTTTAACAGAGACTTCTCTGGAAACACCATATATTTT

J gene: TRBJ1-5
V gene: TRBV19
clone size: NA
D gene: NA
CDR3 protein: CASSPVSQPQHF
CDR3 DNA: TGTGCCAGTAGCCCAGTGTCCCAGCCCCAGCATTTT

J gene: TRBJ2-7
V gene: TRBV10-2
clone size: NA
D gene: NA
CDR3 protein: CASSDRGSSKGRQYF
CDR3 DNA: TGCGCCAGCAGTGATCGTGGGAGCTCCAAAGGACGGCAGTACTTC

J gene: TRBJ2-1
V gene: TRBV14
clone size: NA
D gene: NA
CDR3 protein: CASSLKDWYNEQFF
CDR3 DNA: TGTGCCAGCAGCCTGAAGGACTGGTACAATGAGCAGTTCTTC

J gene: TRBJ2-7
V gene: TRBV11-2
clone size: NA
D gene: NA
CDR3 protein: CASSLHQGTFGEQYF
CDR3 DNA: TGTGCCAGCAGCTTACACCAGGGGACTTTTGGAGAGCAGTACTTC

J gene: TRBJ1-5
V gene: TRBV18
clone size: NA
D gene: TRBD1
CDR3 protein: CASSPLGSGGNQPQHF
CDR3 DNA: TGTGCCAGCTCACCTCTGGGTTCAGGGGGAAATCAGCCCCAGCATTTT

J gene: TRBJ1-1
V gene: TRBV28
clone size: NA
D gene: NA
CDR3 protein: CAIMPGQNTEAFF
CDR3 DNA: TGTGCCATCATGCCGGGTCAGAACACTGAAGCTTTCTTT

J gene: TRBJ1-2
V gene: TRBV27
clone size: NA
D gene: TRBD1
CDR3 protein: CASSPYRGPDYGYTF
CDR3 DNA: TGTGCCAGCAGTCCATACAGGGGGCCGGACTATGGCTACACCTTC

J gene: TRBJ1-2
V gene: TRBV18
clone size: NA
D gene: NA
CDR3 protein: CASSPSGDGYTF
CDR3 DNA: TGTGCCAGCTCACCTTCAGGGGATGGCTACACCTTC

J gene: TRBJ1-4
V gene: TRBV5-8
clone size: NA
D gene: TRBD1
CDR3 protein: CASSLHAGTGGEKLFF
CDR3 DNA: TGTGCCAGCAGCTTGCACGCCGGTACAGGGGGAGAAAAACTGTTTTTT

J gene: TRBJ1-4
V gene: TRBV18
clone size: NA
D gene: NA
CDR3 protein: CASSSWADEKLFF
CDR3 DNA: TGTGCCAGCTCAAGTTGGGCCGATGAAAAACTGTTTTTT

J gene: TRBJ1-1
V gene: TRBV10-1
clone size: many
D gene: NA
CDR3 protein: CASSEIWGTEAFF
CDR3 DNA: TGCGCCAGCAGTGAGATCTGGGGAACTGAAGCTTTCTTT

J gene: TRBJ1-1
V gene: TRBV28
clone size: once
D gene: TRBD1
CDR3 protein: CASILTGMTEAFF
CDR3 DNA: TGTGCCAGCATCCTGACAGGGATGACTGAAGCTTTCTTT

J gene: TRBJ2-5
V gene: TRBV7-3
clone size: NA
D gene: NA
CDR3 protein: CASSLGTEETQYF
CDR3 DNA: TGTGCCAGCAGCTTAGGGACCGAAGAGACCCAGTACTTC

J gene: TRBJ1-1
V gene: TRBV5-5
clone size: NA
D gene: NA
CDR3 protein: CASSLGSTSEAFF
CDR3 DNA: TGTGCCAGCAGCTTGGGTTCCACTAGTGAAGCTTTCTTT

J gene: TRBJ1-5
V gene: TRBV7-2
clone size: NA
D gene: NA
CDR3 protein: CASSPEGNQPQHF
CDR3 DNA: TGTGCCAGCAGCCCCGAGGGCAATCAGCCCCAGCATTTT

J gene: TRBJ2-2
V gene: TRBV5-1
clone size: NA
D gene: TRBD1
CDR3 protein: CASSLLGTENTGELFF
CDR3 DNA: TGCGCCAGCAGCCTCCTAGGGACAGAGAACACCGGGGAGCTGTTTTTT

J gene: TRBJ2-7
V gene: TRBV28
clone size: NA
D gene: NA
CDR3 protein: CASTPGGSSYEQYF
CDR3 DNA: TGTGCCAGCACCCCCGGCGGGTCGTCCTACGAGCAGTACTTC

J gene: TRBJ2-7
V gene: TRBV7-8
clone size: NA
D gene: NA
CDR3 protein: CASSLGVWTRDEQYF
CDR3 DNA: TGTGCCAGCAGCTTGGGGGTCTGGACGCGGGACGAGCAGTACTTC

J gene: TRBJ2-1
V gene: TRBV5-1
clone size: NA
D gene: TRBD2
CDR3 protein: CASSLTYKAGEVQFF
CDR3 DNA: TGCGCCAGCAGCTTAACCTACAAAGCGGGAGAGGTGCAGTTCTTC

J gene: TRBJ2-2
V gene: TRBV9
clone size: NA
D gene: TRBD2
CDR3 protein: CASSSGRVNTGELFF
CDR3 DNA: TGTGCCAGCAGCTCGGGGAGGGTGAACACCGGGGAGCTGTTTTTT

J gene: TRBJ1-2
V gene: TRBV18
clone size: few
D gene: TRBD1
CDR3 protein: CASSPSVPGGGGYTF
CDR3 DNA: TGTGCCAGCTCACCATCTGTACCAGGGGGTGGCGGCTACACCTTC

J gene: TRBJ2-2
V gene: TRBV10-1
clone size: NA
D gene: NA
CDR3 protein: CASSPTRGTRNNGELFF
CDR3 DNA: TGCGCCAGCAGTCCAACCAGAGGGACACGGAATAACGGGGAGCTGTTTTTT

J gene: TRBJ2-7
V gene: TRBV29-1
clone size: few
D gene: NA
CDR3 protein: CSVQGRDAAYEQYF
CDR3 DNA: TGCAGCGTACAGGGCCGCGATGCGGCTTACGAGCAGTACTTC

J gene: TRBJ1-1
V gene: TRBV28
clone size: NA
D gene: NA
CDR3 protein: CASSLSPGSPNTEAFF
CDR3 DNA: TGTGCCAGCAGTCTAAGCCCGGGCAGTCCGAACACTGAAGCTTTCTTT

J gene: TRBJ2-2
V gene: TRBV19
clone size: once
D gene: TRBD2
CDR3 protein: CASRPDRGLAGGGTGELFF
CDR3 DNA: TGTGCCAGTAGACCGGACAGGGGACTAGCGGGAGGAGGTACCGGGGAGCTGTTTTTT

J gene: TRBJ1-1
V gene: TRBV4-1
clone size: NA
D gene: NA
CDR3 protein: CASSQGRVGGQNTEAFF
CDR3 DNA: TGCGCCAGCAGCCAAGGGAGAGTCGGGGGGCAGAACACTGAAGCTTTCTTT

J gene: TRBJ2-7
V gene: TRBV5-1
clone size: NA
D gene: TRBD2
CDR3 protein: CASSLEWEGSYEQYF
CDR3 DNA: TGCGCCAGCAGCTTGGAGTGGGAGGGATCCTACGAGCAGTACTTC

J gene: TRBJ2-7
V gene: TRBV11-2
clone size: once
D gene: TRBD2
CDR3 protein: CASSSRRWTSGFQTYEQYF
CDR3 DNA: TGTGCCAGCAGCTCGAGAAGGTGGACTAGCGGGTTTCAAACCTACGAGCAGTACTTC

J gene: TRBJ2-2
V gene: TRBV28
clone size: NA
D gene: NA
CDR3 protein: CASSLFGSLDTGELFF
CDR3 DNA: TGTGCCAGCAGTTTATTCGGGAGTCTGGACACCGGGGAGCTGTTTTTT

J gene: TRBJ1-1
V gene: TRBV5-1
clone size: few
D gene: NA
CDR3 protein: CASSQEGQGEAFF
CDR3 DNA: TGCGCCAGCAGCCAGGAAGGGCAGGGAGAAGCTTTCTTT

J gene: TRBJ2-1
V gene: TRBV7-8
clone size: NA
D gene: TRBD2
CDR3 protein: CASGWTMMLAGGPDEQFF
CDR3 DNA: TGTGCCAGCGGATGGACTATGATGCTAGCGGGAGGGCCCGATGAGCAGTTCTTC

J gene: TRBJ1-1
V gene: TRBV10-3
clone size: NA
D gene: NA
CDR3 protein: CAISEFSGWITEAFF
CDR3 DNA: TGTGCCATCAGTGAGTTCAGTGGGTGGATCACTGAAGCTTTCTTT

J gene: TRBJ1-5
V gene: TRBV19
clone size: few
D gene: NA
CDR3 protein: CASTPTPDFRNQPQHF
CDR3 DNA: TGTGCCTCTACCCCGACACCAGATTTTCGCAATCAGCCCCAGCATTTT

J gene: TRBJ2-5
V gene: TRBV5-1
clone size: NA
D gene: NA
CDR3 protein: CASSLSRVETQYF
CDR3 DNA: TGCGCCAGCAGCCTGAGTAGGGTTGAGACCCAGTACTTC

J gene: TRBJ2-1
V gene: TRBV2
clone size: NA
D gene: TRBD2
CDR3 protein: CASSGTAGGNEQFF
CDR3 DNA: TGTGCCAGCAGTGGTACAGCGGGAGGGAATGAGCAGTTCTTC

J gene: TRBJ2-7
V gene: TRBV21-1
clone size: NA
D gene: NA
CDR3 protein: CASSKVPLGGYEQYF
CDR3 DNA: TGTGCCAGCAGCAAAGTTCCCCTAGGAGGCTACGAGCAGTACTTC

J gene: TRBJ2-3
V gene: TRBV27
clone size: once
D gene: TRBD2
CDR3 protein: CASSLSPSGRGSTDTQYF
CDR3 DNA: TGTGCCAGCAGTTTAAGTCCTAGCGGGAGGGGTAGCACAGATACGCAGTATTTT

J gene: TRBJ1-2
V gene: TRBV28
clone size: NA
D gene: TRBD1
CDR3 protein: CASSLERTGFGYTF
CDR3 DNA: TGTGCCAGCAGTCTAGAGAGGACAGGGTTTGGCTACACCTTC

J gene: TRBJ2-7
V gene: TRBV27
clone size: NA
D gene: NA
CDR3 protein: CASSRQGMGEQYF
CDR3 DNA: TGTGCCAGCAGTCGGCAAGGGATGGGCGAGCAGTACTTC

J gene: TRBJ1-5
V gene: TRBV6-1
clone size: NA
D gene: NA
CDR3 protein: CATRQEINQPQHF
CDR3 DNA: TGTGCCACCCGACAGGAGATAAATCAGCCCCAGCATTTT

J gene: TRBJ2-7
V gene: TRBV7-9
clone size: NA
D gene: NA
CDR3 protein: CASSQDWGNEQYF
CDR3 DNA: TGTGCCAGCAGCCAGGATTGGGGAAACGAGCAGTACTTC

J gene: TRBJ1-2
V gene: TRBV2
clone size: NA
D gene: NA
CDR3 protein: CASSAGPSNYGYTF
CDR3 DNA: TGTGCCAGCAGTGCCGGGCCTTCTAACTATGGCTACACCTTC

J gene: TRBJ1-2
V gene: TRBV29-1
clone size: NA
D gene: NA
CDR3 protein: CSVLSTGNYGYTF
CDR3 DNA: TGCAGCGTTCTCTCGACCGGGAACTATGGCTACACCTTC

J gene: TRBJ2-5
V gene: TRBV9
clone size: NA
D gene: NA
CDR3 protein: CASSARTGLETQYF
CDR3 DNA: TGTGCCAGCAGCGCCCGAACAGGGTTAGAGACCCAGTACTTC

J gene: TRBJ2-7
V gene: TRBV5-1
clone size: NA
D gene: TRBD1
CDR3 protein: CASSPGTGTLEQYF
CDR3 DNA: TGCGCCAGCAGCCCCGGGACAGGTACCCTCGAGCAGTACTTC

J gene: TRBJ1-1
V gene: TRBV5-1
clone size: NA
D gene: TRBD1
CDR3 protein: CASSSVTGLKAEAFF
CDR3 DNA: TGCGCCAGCAGTTCGGTGACAGGGTTAAAAGCTGAAGCTTTCTTT

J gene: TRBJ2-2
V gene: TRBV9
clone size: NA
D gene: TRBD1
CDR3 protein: CASSVGQGANTGELFF
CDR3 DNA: TGTGCCAGCAGCGTAGGACAGGGGGCAAACACCGGGGAGCTGTTTTTT

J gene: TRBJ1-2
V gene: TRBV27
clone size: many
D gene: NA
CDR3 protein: CASSSITATSGYTF
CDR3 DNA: TGTGCCAGCAGTTCCATCACTGCTACCTCTGGCTACACCTTC